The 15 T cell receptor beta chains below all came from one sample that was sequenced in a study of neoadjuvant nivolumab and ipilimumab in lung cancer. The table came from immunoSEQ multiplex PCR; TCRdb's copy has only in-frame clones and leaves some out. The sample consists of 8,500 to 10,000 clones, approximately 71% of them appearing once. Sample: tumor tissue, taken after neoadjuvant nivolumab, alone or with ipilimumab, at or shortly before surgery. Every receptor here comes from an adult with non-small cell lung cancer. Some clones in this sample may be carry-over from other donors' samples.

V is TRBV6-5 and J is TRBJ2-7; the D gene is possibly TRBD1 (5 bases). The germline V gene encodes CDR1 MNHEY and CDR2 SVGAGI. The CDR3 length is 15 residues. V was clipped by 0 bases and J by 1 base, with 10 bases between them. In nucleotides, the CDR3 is TGTGCCAGCAGTTACTCAGGGGATCATTCCTACGAGCAGTACTTC. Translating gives CASSYSGDHSYEQYF.

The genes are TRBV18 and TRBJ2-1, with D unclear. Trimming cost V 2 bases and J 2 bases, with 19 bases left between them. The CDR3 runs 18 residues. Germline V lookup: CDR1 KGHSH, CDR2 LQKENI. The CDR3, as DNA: TGTGCCAGCTCACCATTTTGGTCAACCCTGTCCACCTACAATGAGCAGTTCTTC. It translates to CASSPFWSTLSTYNEQFF.

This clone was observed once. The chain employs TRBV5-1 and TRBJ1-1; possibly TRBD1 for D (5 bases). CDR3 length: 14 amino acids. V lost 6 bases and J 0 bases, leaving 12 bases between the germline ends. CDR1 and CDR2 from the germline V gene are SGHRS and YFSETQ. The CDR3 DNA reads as TGCGCCAGCACCACGGGGCAGTTGAACACTGAAGCTTTCTTT. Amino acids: CASTTGQLNTEAFF.

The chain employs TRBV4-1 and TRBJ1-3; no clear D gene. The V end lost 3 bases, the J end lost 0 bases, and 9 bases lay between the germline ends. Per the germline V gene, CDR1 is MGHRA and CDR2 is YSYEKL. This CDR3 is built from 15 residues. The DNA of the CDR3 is TGCGCCAGCAGCCAGGACGACACCTCTGGAAACACCATATATTTT. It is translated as CASSQDDTSGNTIYF.

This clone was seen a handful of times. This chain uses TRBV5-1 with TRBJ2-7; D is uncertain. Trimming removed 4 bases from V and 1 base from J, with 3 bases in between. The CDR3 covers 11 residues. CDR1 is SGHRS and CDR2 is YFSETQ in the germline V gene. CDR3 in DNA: TGCGCCAGCAGCGCTTCCTACGAGCAGTACTTC. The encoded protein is CASSASYEQYF.

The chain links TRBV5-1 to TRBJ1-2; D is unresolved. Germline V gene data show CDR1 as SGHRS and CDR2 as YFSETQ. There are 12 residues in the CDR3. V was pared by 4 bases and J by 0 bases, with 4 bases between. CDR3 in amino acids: CASSPANYGYTF. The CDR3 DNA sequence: TGCGCCAGCAGCCCAGCTAACTATGGCTACACCTTC. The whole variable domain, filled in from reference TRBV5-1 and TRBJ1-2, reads KAGVTQTPRYLIKTRGQQVTLSCSPISGHRSVSWYQQTPGQGLQFLFEYFSETQRNKGNFPGRFSGRQFSNSRSEMNVSTLELGDSALYLCASSPANYGYTFGSGTRLTVV.

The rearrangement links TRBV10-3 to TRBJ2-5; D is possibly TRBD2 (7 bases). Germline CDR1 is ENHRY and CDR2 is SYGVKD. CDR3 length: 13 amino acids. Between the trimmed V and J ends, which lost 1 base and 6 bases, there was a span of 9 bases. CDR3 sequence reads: CAISELGGQTQYF. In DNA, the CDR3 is TGTGCCATCAGTGAGTTGGGGGGGCAGACCCAGTACTTC.

CDR3 sequence: CASSLLGGDNSPLHF. Here the CDR3 DNA reads TGCGCCAGCAGCTTATTGGGTGGCGATAATTCACCCCTCCACTTT. The chain links TRBV5-1 to TRBJ1-6; D gene unclear. V was clipped by 2 bases and J by 5 bases, with 11 bases between them. Germline CDR1 SGHRS, CDR2 YFSETQ. This CDR3 is 15 amino acids long.

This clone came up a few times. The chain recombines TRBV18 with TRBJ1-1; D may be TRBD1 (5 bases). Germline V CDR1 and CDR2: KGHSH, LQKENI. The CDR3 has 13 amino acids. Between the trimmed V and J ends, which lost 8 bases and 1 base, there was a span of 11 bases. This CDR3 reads CASAQQENTEAFF. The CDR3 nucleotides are TGTGCCAGCGCCCAACAGGAGAACACTGAAGCTTTCTTT. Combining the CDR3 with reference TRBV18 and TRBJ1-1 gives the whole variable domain NAGVMQNPRHLVRRRGQEARLRCSPMKGHSHVYWYRQLPEEGLKFMVYLQKENIIDESGMPKERFSAEFPKEGPSILRIQQVVRGDSAAYFCASAQQENTEAFFGQGTRLTVV.

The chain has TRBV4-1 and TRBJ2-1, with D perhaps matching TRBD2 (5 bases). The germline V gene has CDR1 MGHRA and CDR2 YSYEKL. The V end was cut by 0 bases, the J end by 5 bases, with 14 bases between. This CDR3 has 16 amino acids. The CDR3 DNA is TGCGCCAGCAGCCAAGAATCTGCCGGGATTCACAATGAGCAGTTCTTC. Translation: CASSQESAGIHNEQFF.

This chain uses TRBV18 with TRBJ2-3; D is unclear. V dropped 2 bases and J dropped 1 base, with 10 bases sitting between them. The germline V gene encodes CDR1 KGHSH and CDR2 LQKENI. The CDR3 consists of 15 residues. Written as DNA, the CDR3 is TGTGCCAGCTCACCAGGGCAGGTCGGCACAGATACGCAGTATTTT. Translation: CASSPGQVGTDTQYF.

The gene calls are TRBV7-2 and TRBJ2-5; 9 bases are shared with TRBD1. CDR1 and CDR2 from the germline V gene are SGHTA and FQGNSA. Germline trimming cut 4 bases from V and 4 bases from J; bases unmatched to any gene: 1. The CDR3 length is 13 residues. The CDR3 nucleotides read TGTGCCAGCAGCTGGGGACAGGGAGAGACCCAGTACTTC. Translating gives CASSWGQGETQYF.

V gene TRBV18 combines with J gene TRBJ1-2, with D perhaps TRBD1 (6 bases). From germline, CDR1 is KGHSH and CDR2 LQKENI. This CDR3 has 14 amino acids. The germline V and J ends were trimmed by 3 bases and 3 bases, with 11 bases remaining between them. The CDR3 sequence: CASSPAGDHYGYTF. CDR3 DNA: TGTGCCAGCTCACCGGCAGGGGATCACTATGGCTACACCTTC.

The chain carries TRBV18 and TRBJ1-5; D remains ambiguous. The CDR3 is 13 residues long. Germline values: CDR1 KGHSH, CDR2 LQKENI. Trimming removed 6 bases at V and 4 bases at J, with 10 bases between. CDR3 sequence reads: CASSPTPNQPQHF. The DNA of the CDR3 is TGTGCCAGCTCTCCGACTCCAAATCAGCCCCAGCATTTT.

The CDR3 bases are TGTGCCAGCAGCCTAAGTAGCGGGAGAGGGTACGAGCAGTACTTC. Protein sequence: CASSLSSGRGYEQYF. The rearrangement uses TRBV5-4 and TRBJ2-7, with 9 bases that match TRBD2. Trimming removed 4 bases from V and 4 bases from J; junction bases left unmatched: 9. The V gene's germline CDR1 is SGHNT and CDR2 YYREEE (reference sequence). The CDR3 loop spans 15 amino acids.